These 25 T cell receptor beta chains were all obtained from the same sample, sequenced in a study of technical replicates of blood from a few donors. The protocol was immunoSEQ multiplex PCR, while the TCRdb copy is restricted to in-frame clones and leaves out a portion. The sample shows more than 65,000 clones, around 90% of them seen only once. Sequenced sample: T cells isolated from PBMCs. The receptors were sampled from a human donor in good health.

The gene calls are TRBV5-4 and TRBJ2-7; 7 bases are shared with TRBD1. CDR1 SGHNT and CDR2 YYREEE come from the germline V gene (reference sequence). The CDR3 has 13 residues. The ends lost 0 bases at V and 9 bases at J; junction bases unmatched: 6. The CDR3 region has the DNA TGTGCCAGCAGCTTGGACAGGGGCGACTGGCAGTACTTC. This translates into CASSLDRGDWQYF.

The chain's CDR3 is CASSLGSGGNEQFF. In DNA, the CDR3 is TGTGCCAGCAGCTTAGGGAGCGGGGGAAATGAGCAGTTCTTC. The chain recombines TRBV7-2 with TRBJ2-1, with 8 bases that match TRBD2. V lost 1 base, J lost 7 bases, and 3 bases stayed unmatched. The CDR3 loop spans 14 amino acids. The germline CDR1 and CDR2 sequences are SGHTA and FQGNSA. Full variable domain (missing parts from reference TRBV7-2 and TRBJ2-1): GAGVSQSPSNKVTEKGKDVELRCDPISGHTALYWYRQSLGQGLEFLIYFQGNSAPDKSGLPSDRFSAERTGGSVSTLTIQRTQQEDSAVYLCASSLGSGGNEQFFGPGTRLTVL.

This clone came up a few times. V usage is TRBV2 and J usage is TRBJ1-1, with D possibly matching TRBD1 (5 bases). V was trimmed by 3 bases and J by 10 bases, leaving 21 bases between them. Germline-derived CDR1 and CDR2 are SNHLY and FYNNEI. The CDR3 totals 15 residues. The CDR3 region is CASSELDRGYGRAFF. DNA for the CDR3: TGTGCCAGCAGTGAGCTTGACCGGGGGTATGGGAGAGCTTTCTTT.

To note about this clone: Sequence at one end of the junction differs from germline and may be a read error. The V gene is TRBV2, the J gene TRBJ2-7; D not resolved. The CDR3 length is 13 residues. The germline gives CDR1 SNHLY, CDR2 FYNNEI. CDR3 sequence: CASILARSSEQYF. Written as DNA, the CDR3 is TGTGCCAGCATTTTAGCTAGGTCCTCCGAGCAGTACTTC.

This clone was picked up one time. J is TRBJ1-2 and V is TRBV7-3; D perhaps matches TRBD1 (6 bases). The CDR3 has 13 residues. V lost 2 bases, J lost 8 bases, and 12 bases lay in between. Germline V gives CDR1 SGHTA, CDR2 FQGTGA. CDR3 loop: CASSLQQGRGYTF. Written as DNA, the CDR3 is TGTGCCAGCAGCTTACAACAGGGAAGAGGCTACACCTTC.

This chain uses TRBV28 with TRBJ2-7; 9 bases map to TRBD1. V gave up 7 bases and J gave up 4 bases; unmatched junction bases: 8. Germline lookup yields CDR1 MDHEN and CDR2 SYDVKM. The CDR3 is 14 residues long. The CDR3 protein is CASTKQGAKYEQYF. DNA for the CDR3: TGTGCCAGCACCAAACAGGGGGCAAAATACGAGCAGTACTTC. Full variable domain (remainder filled in from reference TRBV28 and TRBJ2-7): DVKVTQSSRYLVKRTGEKVFLECVQDMDHENMFWYRQDPGLGLRLIYFSYDVKMKEKGDIPEGYSVSREKKERFSLILESASTNQTSMYLCASTKQGAKYEQYFGPGTRLTVT.

V and J are TRBV4-2 and TRBJ2-3; a possible D gene is TRBD2 (6 bases). CDR1 and CDR2 (germline): LGHNA, YNFKEQ. V dropped 0 bases and J dropped 5 bases, with 18 bases sitting between them. The CDR3 is 17 residues long. This CDR3 reads CASSQDRTGSSGDTQYF. CDR3 DNA: TGTGCCAGCAGCCAAGATCGGACCGGGAGCAGCGGAGATACGCAGTATTTT.

The chain employs TRBV5-6 and TRBJ1-1, with D tentatively TRBD1 (5 bases). Germline V gene sequence: CDR1 SGHDT, CDR2 YYEEEE. The CDR3 sequence is 13 residues long. Trimming took 3 bases from V and 4 from J, leaving 10 bases between them. The CDR3 loop reads CASSYGHITEAFF. CDR3 nucleotides: TGTGCCAGCAGCTACGGACACATCACTGAAGCTTTCTTT.

The chain uses TRBV30 and TRBJ1-1; possibly TRBD1 for D (5 bases). The CDR3 extends over 14 amino acids. V was pared by 5 bases and J by 4 bases, with 17 bases between. The germline V gene has CDR1 GTSNPN and CDR2 SVGIG (reference sequence). CDR3 amino acids: CAWRPAGGSTEAFF. The DNA for the CDR3 is TGTGCCTGGCGGCCCGCGGGGGGGAGCACTGAAGCTTTCTTT.

This clone was recorded once. J is TRBJ2-7 and V is TRBV4-1, with 7 bases identical to TRBD2. Germline V CDR1 and CDR2: MGHRA, YSYEKL. Trimming cost V 6 bases and J 0 bases; bases outside gene matches: 5. CDR3 length: 14 residues. DNA of the CDR3: TGCGCCAGCAGTCACAGCGGGACCTCCTACGAGCAGTACTTC. This translates into CASSHSGTSYEQYF.

The J gene is TRBJ2-1, the V gene TRBV6-5; 11 bases map to TRBD2. CDR3 length equals 15 residues. Trimming removed 6 bases from V and 5 bases from J; junction bases left unmatched: 6. CDR1 MNHEY and CDR2 SVGAGI come from the germline V gene. The CDR3 sequence is CASSRLAGKNNEQFF. The CDR3 nucleotides are TGTGCCAGCAGCAGACTAGCGGGAAAGAACAATGAGCAGTTCTTC.

CDR3 in amino acids: CASSFYRGQETQYF. Written as DNA, the CDR3 is TGTGCCAGCAGCTTCTACAGGGGCCAAGAGACCCAGTACTTC. This chain links TRBV7-6 with TRBJ2-5; 7 bases map to TRBD1. V shed 3 bases and J 1 base; nucleotides not matched to a gene: 2. Germline V gene sequence: CDR1 SGHVS, CDR2 FNYEAQ. The CDR3 runs to 14 residues.

The chain joins TRBV6-1 to TRBJ2-1, with TRBD2 matching 10 bases. CDR1 is MNHNS and CDR2 is SASEGT in the germline V gene. CDR3 length: 14 amino acids. With 7 bases clipped from V and 8 bases from J, the junction kept 8 bases outside the gene matches. DNA of the CDR3: TGTGCCAGCACCGGAGCGGGAGGGCTAGATGAGCAGTTCTTC. Amino acid sequence: CASTGAGGLDEQFF.

This sequence joins TRBV5-1 and TRBJ2-7; TRBD1 aligns across 10 bases. Losses at the gene ends were 4 bases for V and 5 bases for J; bases not matched to a gene: 12. CDR1 SGHRS and CDR2 YFSETQ come from the germline V gene. The CDR3 contains 16 residues. This CDR3 is CASSPRSGTGENEQYF. CDR3 bases: TGCGCCAGCAGCCCACGTTCCGGGACAGGGGAAAACGAGCAGTACTTC.

The chain couples TRBV30 to TRBJ2-2; 9 bases are a match to TRBD1. Germline V gene lookup returns CDR1 GTSNPN and CDR2 SVGIG (reference sequence). Trimming took 5 bases from V and 5 from J; bases not matched to a gene: 9. The CDR3 totals 15 residues. CDR3 sequence (DNA): TGTGCCTGGTTTACCGGGACAGGGCGAACCGGGGAGCTGTTTTTT. Residues: CAWFTGTGRTGELFF.

The rearrangement links TRBV6-6 to TRBJ1-1; 9 bases fit TRBD1. The CDR3 consists of 14 residues. Germline V lookup: CDR1 MNHNY, CDR2 SVGAGI (reference sequence). With 6 bases clipped from V and 1 base from J, the junction kept 3 bases outside the gene matches. CDR3 in amino acids: CASRKGQGNTEAFF. CDR3 sequence (DNA): TGTGCCAGCAGGAAGGGACAGGGGAACACTGAAGCTTTCTTT.

This clone has just one count. V is TRBV11-3 and J is TRBJ2-2, with 10 positions matching TRBD2. This CDR3 has 14 residues. Germline values: CDR1 SGHNT, CDR2 YENEEA. The junction had 5 bases not matched to a gene; V was cut back by 5 bases and J by 8 bases. The CDR3 DNA is TGTGCCAGCAGCCAGCGGGAGGGTTCAGGGGAGCTGTTTTTT. This gives the protein CASSQREGSGELFF. Filled out from reference TRBV11-3 and TRBJ2-2, the complete variable domain reads EAGVVQSPRYKIIEKKQPVAFWCNPISGHNTLYWYLQNLGQGPELLIRYENEEAVDDSQLPKDRFSAERLKGVDSTLKIQPAELGDSAVYLCASSQREGSGELFFGEGSRLTVL.

This clone was seen only a few times. V usage is TRBV4-3 and J usage is TRBJ1-1; D call uncertain. The CDR3 has 15 amino acids. Germline loops: CDR1 LGHNA, CDR2 YSLEER. Trimming stripped 0 bases from V and 4 bases from J, with 12 bases between. The CDR3, as DNA: TGCGCCAGCAGCCAAGATACGGGGTTAGGCACTGAAGCTTTCTTT. This gives the protein CASSQDTGLGTEAFF.

The rearrangement uses TRBV5-6 and TRBJ2-7, with D maybe TRBD2 (5 bases). This CDR3 has 15 residues. Germline CDR1 is SGHDT and CDR2 is YYEEEE. V was shortened by 4 bases and J by 3 bases, with 17 bases between the two germline ends. This chain's CDR3 is CASSSNHTRLYEQYF. The CDR3 region has the DNA TGTGCCAGCAGCAGCAACCACACTAGACTCTACGAGCAGTACTTC.

The chain employs TRBV10-2 and TRBJ1-1, with D possibly being TRBD1 (6 bases). This CDR3 has 15 amino acids. The germline V gene has CDR1 WSHSY and CDR2 SAAADI. The germline V and J ends were trimmed by 10 bases and 2 bases, with 20 bases remaining between them. The CDR3 here is CATALIQGVNTEAFF. The CDR3 nucleotides are TGCGCCACCGCCCTCATACAGGGAGTAAACACTGAAGCTTTCTTT.

The V and J genes are TRBV5-8 and TRBJ1-3; no clear D. The germline V gene has CDR1 SGHTS and CDR2 YDEGEE. V dropped 4 bases and J dropped 4 bases, with 18 bases sitting between them. The CDR3 is 16 residues long. The CDR3 region is CASSGQRRVSGNTIYF. The CDR3 DNA reads TGTGCCAGCAGCGGCCAGAGGAGGGTGTCGGGAAACACCATATATTTT. The whole variable domain, filled in from reference TRBV5-8 and TRBJ1-3, reads EAGVTQSPTHLIKTRGQQATLRCSPISGHTSVYWYQQALGLGLQFLLWYDEGEERNRGNFPPRFSGRQFPNYSSELNVNALELEDSALYLCASSGQRRVSGNTIYFGEGSWLTVV.

The V call is TRBV5-1, the J call TRBJ2-7; 7 positions agree with TRBD1. Germline trimming cut 6 bases from V and 3 bases from J; bases unmatched to any gene: 6. The CDR3 loop spans 13 amino acids. Looked up from germline, CDR1 is SGHRS and CDR2 is YFSETQ. CDR3 nucleotide sequence: TGCGCCAGCACGGCCGGGACAGACTACGAGCAGTACTTC. It codes for CASTAGTDYEQYF.

This clone was recorded only once. The genes are TRBV19 and TRBJ2-1; 10 bases fit TRBD2. This CDR3 has 15 amino acids. The trim removed 5 bases at V and 7 bases at J, leaving 8 bases unmatched. Germline loops: CDR1 LNHDA, CDR2 SQIVND (reference sequence). The CDR3 is CASSASSGSVNEQFF. CDR3 coding DNA: TGTGCCAGTAGTGCCTCTAGCGGGAGCGTAAATGAGCAGTTCTTC. The complete variable domain, with remaining parts taken from reference TRBV19 and TRBJ2-1, reads DGGITQSPKYLFRKEGQNVTLSCEQNLNHDAMYWYRQDPGQGLRLIYYSQIVNDFQKGDIAEGYSVSREKKESFPLTVTSAQKNPTAFYLCASSASSGSVNEQFFGPGTRLTVL.

The V and J genes are TRBV5-1 and TRBJ2-5, with 9 bases fitting TRBD2. The CDR3 is made up of 15 amino acids. Germline CDR1 is SGHRS and CDR2 is YFSETQ. The V and J ends lost 6 bases and 5 bases, in that order; junction bases with no gene match: 11. The chain's CDR3 is CASTRVSGSSETQYF. The CDR3 DNA reads TGCGCCAGCACCCGGGTTAGCGGGAGTTCGGAGACCCAGTACTTC.

The rearrangement links TRBV7-9 to TRBJ1-5; tentative D call: TRBD1 (6 bases). Looked up from germline, CDR1 is SEHNR and CDR2 is FQNEAQ (reference sequence). The CDR3 runs to 14 residues. The V gene lost 1 base and the J gene lost 6 bases, with 10 bases spanning the gap. As DNA, the CDR3 is TGTGCCAGCAGCTTAGAAGGGGGAAGTCAGCCCCAGCATTTT. This sequence encodes CASSLEGGSQPQHF.